Below, 5 T cell receptor beta chains from the same sample are listed, as sequenced in a study of T cell repertoires in cytomegalovirus infection. Their cognate antigens are unknown. MiXCR, run by TCRdb on the reads, gives a single entry per CDR3 protein. The table shows about 830,000 distinct CDR3 sequences, with approximately 32% occurring only once. The specimen was cultured CD8+ T cells from PBMCs, collected from culture after CMV antigen stimulation. These receptors all come from a human donor in good health (CMV status not recorded). Some clones in this sample may be carry-over from other donors' samples.

This rearrangement joins TRBV28 to TRBJ2-5; 11 bases are a match to TRBD2. This CDR3 comprises 17 residues. V lost 6 bases and J lost 4; bases outside the gene matches: 13. Germline CDR1 and CDR2: MDHEN and SYDVKM. CDR3 DNA sequence: TGTGCCAGCAGCACGGCGACTAGCGGGGCACTGTTAGAGACCCAGTACTTC. It is translated as CASSTATSGALLETQYF. The entire variable domain, with the rest obtained from reference TRBV28 and TRBJ2-5, is as follows: DVKVTQSSRYLVKRTGEKVFLECVQDMDHENMFWYRQDPGLGLRLIYFSYDVKMKEKGDIPEGYSVSREKKERFSLILESASTNQTSMYLCASSTATSGALLETQYFGPGTRLLVL.

The chain is built from TRBV6-5 and TRBJ2-1; weak D call: TRBD2 (5 bases). The CDR3 spans 14 residues. The germline CDR1 and CDR2 sequences are MNHEY and SVGAGI. The V and J ends lost 1 base and 5 bases respectively, with 9 bases between them. The DNA for the CDR3 is TGTGCCAGCAGTTACTATGGGAGACACAATGAGCAGTTCTTC. It encodes CASSYYGRHNEQFF.

The count of this clonotype is one. The chain couples TRBV19 to TRBJ1-2; 8 positions match TRBD1. The CDR3 extends over 16 amino acids. Per the germline V gene, CDR1 is LNHDA and CDR2 is SQIVND (reference sequence). With 2 bases clipped from V and 6 bases from J, the junction kept 11 bases outside the gene matches. For the CDR3, the DNA is TGTGCCAGTAGTATACCCGACAGGGGACTTTTCAATGGCTACACCTTC. Translated: CASSIPDRGLFNGYTF.

The J gene is TRBJ1-1, the V gene TRBV19; 7 bases fit TRBD1. V was clipped by 5 bases and J by 4 bases; unmatched bases: 16. The length of the CDR3 is 17 residues. The germline CDR1 and CDR2 sequences are LNHDA and SQIVND (reference sequence). The CDR3 region has the DNA TGTGCCAGTAGTTTCGAGCGCAACAGGGGACCTAGCACTGAAGCTTTCTTT. Translated, it gives CASSFERNRGPSTEAFF.

This chain connects TRBV19 to TRBJ1-2, with D tentatively TRBD1 (5 bases). There are 14 residues in the CDR3. CDR1 and CDR2 (germline): LNHDA, SQIVND (reference sequence). Trimming pared 8 bases from V and 3 bases from J, leaving 16 bases between. CDR3 amino acids: CASRGRRWDYGYTF. The CDR3 DNA is TGTGCCAGTCGGGGACGAAGATGGGACTATGGCTACACCTTC.